The 14 T cell receptor beta chains listed next were all sequenced from one sample in a study of control samples from healthy donors and cancer patients. Repertoires were generated with immunoSEQ multiplex PCR, while TCRdb's copy carries only in-frame clones and drops some. This sample has about 65,000 clones, with about nine tenths found just once. The sequenced material came from PBMCs. These receptor sequences come from a woman between 45 and 65 years old with colorectal cancer.

This chain uses TRBV30 with TRBJ2-7; TRBD1 might be the D (6 bases). This CDR3 spans 15 amino acids. Germline values: CDR1 GTSNPN, CDR2 SVGIG (reference sequence). The V gene lost 1 base and the J gene lost 3 bases, with 16 bases spanning the gap. Here the CDR3 reads CAWSATGQLRYEQYF. Written as DNA, the CDR3 is TGTGCCTGGAGTGCCACTGGACAGTTACGCTACGAGCAGTACTTC.

This clone was seen once. The gene calls are TRBV2 and TRBJ1-1; no clear D. CDR1 is SNHLY, CDR2 FYNNEI, per germline. The CDR3 loop spans 11 amino acids. The germline V and J ends were trimmed by 7 bases and 4 bases, with 7 bases remaining between them. The CDR3 here is CASKQSTEAFF. In nucleotides, the CDR3 is TGTGCCAGCAAGCAGAGCACTGAAGCTTTCTTT.

This chain joins TRBV23-1 and TRBJ2-1; no reliable D call. TRBV23-1 is reported as an ORF; its role is uncertain. The ends were cut back, 0 bases at V and 6 bases at J, with 9 bases in the middle. This CDR3 is 14 amino acids long. The CDR3 is CASSQSDGLNEQFF. DNA of the CDR3: TGCGCCAGCAGTCAATCTGACGGCCTCAATGAGCAGTTCTTC.

J is TRBJ2-6 and V is TRBV28; possibly TRBD1 or TRBD2 for D (5 bases each). V was cut by 2 bases and J by 4 bases, with 12 bases left in between. Germline V lookup: CDR1 MDHEN, CDR2 SYDVKM. The CDR3 has 16 amino acids. CDR3 in amino acids: CASSLGGPAGANVLTF. CDR3 nucleotides: TGTGCCAGCAGTTTAGGGGGACCCGCCGGGGCCAACGTCCTGACTTTC.

The chain recombines TRBV5-1 with TRBJ2-5; a weak D match, TRBD1 (5 bases). The CDR3 extends over 15 amino acids. The V and J ends lost 0 bases and 2 bases respectively, with 11 bases between them. The germline V gene has CDR1 SGHRS and CDR2 YFSETQ. The CDR3 DNA is TGCGCCAGCAGCTTGGCGCAGGGAAGGCAAGAGACCCAGTACTTC. Its translation is CASSLAQGRQETQYF.

This clone has just one count. The chain links TRBV28 to TRBJ2-5, with D hard to call. The germline V and J ends were trimmed by 3 bases and 5 bases, with 16 bases remaining between them. Germline V CDR1 and CDR2: MDHEN, SYDVKM. The CDR3 extends over 15 amino acids. CDR3 protein: CASSFRSPPEETQYF. Here the CDR3 DNA reads TGTGCCAGCAGTTTTAGGTCCCCCCCAGAGGAGACCCAGTACTTC.

The CDR3 sequence is CASSVQGREWNEQFF. The DNA for the CDR3 is TGTGCCAGCAGCGTCCAGGGCAGGGAATGGAATGAGCAGTTCTTC. The V and J genes are TRBV7-9 and TRBJ2-1; tentative D call: TRBD1 (5 bases). There are 15 residues in the CDR3. Germline lookup yields CDR1 SEHNR and CDR2 FQNEAQ (reference sequence). V was pared by 5 bases and J by 7 bases, with 18 bases between.

The chain recombines TRBV9 with TRBJ1-6; D is unclear. CDR1 and CDR2 from the germline V gene are SGDLS and YYNGEE. V lost 0 bases and J 10 bases, leaving 11 bases between the germline ends. The CDR3 covers 14 residues. The CDR3 loop is CASSVGYSISPLHF. The DNA of the CDR3 is TGTGCCAGCAGCGTAGGATACTCCATATCACCCCTCCACTTT. The whole variable domain, filled in from reference TRBV9 and TRBJ1-6, reads DSGVTQTPKHLITATGQRVTLRCSPRSGDLSVYWYQQSLDQGLQFLIQYYNGEERAKGNILERFSAQQFPDLHSELNLSSLELGDSALYFCASSVGYSISPLHFGNGTRLTVT.

J is TRBJ2-3 and V is TRBV7-2; 10 bases fit TRBD2. Looked up from germline, CDR1 is SGHTA and CDR2 is FQGNSA. The trim removed 5 bases at V and 3 bases at J, leaving 8 bases unmatched. CDR3 length: 16 amino acids. CDR3 protein: CASSPEASGRTDTQYF. DNA of the CDR3: TGTGCCAGCAGCCCGGAGGCTAGCGGGAGAACAGATACGCAGTATTTT.

V usage is TRBV25-1 and J usage is TRBJ1-2, with TRBD1 as a possible D gene (5 bases). Trimming took off 3 bases at V and 3 bases at J, with 14 bases between the two ends. The CDR3 runs to 15 residues. Germline lookup yields CDR1 MGHDK and CDR2 SYGVNS. The CDR3 here is CASSDTRTGDYGYTF. The CDR3 DNA reads TGTGCCAGCAGTGATACAAGGACGGGGGACTATGGCTACACCTTC.

The chain couples TRBV6-5 to TRBJ2-3; D call uncertain. The ends were cut back, 0 bases at V and 2 bases at J, with 9 bases in the middle. The germline V gene encodes CDR1 MNHEY and CDR2 SVGAGI. The CDR3 runs 15 residues. The CDR3 reads CASSYSLEPTDTQYF. Written as DNA, the CDR3 is TGTGCCAGCAGTTACTCGTTGGAGCCCACAGATACGCAGTATTTT.

In this sample, this clone turned up a few times. The chain links TRBV30 to TRBJ1-6, with 7 bases lining up with TRBD1. After removal of 3 bases from V and 7 bases from J, the junction contained 18 bases not matched to a gene. Germline lookup yields CDR1 GTSNPN and CDR2 SVGIG (reference sequence). This CDR3 has 18 amino acids. The CDR3 loop reads CAWSKLRTGRPQNSPLHF. The CDR3 DNA sequence: TGTGCCTGGAGCAAGTTGAGGACAGGACGTCCCCAGAATTCACCCCTCCACTTT.

For this clone: Compared with germline, one end of the junction differs, possibly owing to a read error. The chain links TRBV7-7 to TRBJ2-2; TRBD2 is a possible D gene (7 bases). CDR1 SSHAT and CDR2 FNYEAQ come from the germline V gene (reference sequence). The CDR3 covers 15 residues. Here the CDR3 DNA reads TGTGCTAGCAGCTTAGGGGGGGACTACACCGGGGAGCTGTTTTTT. Protein sequence: CASSLGGDYTGELFF. The full variable domain, completed using reference TRBV7-7 and TRBJ2-2, is GAGVSQSPRYKVTKRGQDVTLRCDPISSHATLYWYQQALGQGPEFLTYFNYEAQPDKSGLPSDRFSAERPEGSISTLTIQRTEQRDSAMYRCASSLGGDYTGELFFGEGSRLTVL.

The rearrangement joins TRBV27 to TRBJ2-5, with 11 bases identical to TRBD2. Germline V lookup: CDR1 MNHEY, CDR2 SMNVEV (reference sequence). The CDR3 is made up of 17 amino acids. V trimming: 4 bases; J trimming: 5 bases; junction bases outside the gene matches: 12. The CDR3 nucleotides are TGTGCCAGCAGTTCCCGTAGCGGGGGGGATCGTGTTGAGACCCAGTACTTC. It codes for CASSSRSGGDRVETQYF.